Each of the 22 T cell receptor beta chains below was sequenced from the same sample in a study of Graves' ophthalmopathy and Graves' hyperthyroidism. Beta-chain TCR CDR3 regions were amplified from RNA transcripts. First-round RT-PCR used HTBI primers; second-round multiplex PCR followed. A single record per CDR3 protein comes from TCRdb applying MiXCR to the multiplex PCR reads. The sample yields some 39,000 distinct CDR3 sequences, roughly 52% seen once. Sequences were obtained from peripheral blood. These receptors all come from an adult woman with stable Graves' hyperthyroidism.

DNA of the CDR3: TGTGCCACCAGCAGAGGACAGATGAACACTGAAGCTTTCTTT. Translation: CATSRGQMNTEAFF. The chain combines TRBV15 with TRBJ1-1; D might be TRBD1 (5 bases). The length of the CDR3 is 14 residues. Trimming took 1 base from V and 0 from J, leaving 6 bases between them. Germline loops: CDR1 LNHNV, CDR2 YYDKDF (reference sequence).

CDR3 in DNA: TGTGCCAGCAGCGTTGCCGGGACAGGGGCGTACGAGCAGTACTTC. Translating gives CASSVAGTGAYEQYF. The rearrangement uses TRBV7-3 and TRBJ2-7; 10 positions agree with TRBD1. Germline CDR1 SGHTA, CDR2 FQGTGA. The J segment lost 4 bases and the V segment lost 5 bases, leaving 8 bases of the junction unmatched. The CDR3 runs 15 residues. The full variable domain, rest sourced from reference TRBV7-3 and TRBJ2-7, is GAGVSQTPSNKVTEKGKYVELRCDPISGHTALYWYRQSLGQGPEFLIYFQGTGAADDSGLPNDRFFAVRPEGSVSTLKIQRTERGDSAVYLCASSVAGTGAYEQYFGPGTRLTVT.

The V call is TRBV29-1, the J call TRBJ1-2, with TRBD1 identical over 10 bases. Germline loops: CDR1 SQVTM, CDR2 ANQGSEA. V gave up 6 bases and J gave up 6 bases; unmatched junction bases: 7. CDR3 length equals 13 residues. The CDR3 DNA reads TGCAGCGTGGTTGACAGGGGGCGAGATGGCTACACCTTC. It yields the protein CSVVDRGRDGYTF.

V and J are TRBV7-9 and TRBJ2-7, with 9 positions matching TRBD1. In germline, CDR1 is SEHNR, CDR2 FQNEAQ (reference sequence). This CDR3 is 15 amino acids long. Trimming cost V 3 bases and J 3 bases; bases outside gene matches: 6. For the CDR3, the DNA is TGTGCCAGCAGCTTGGGGGGGACAGGGTTCTACGAGCAGTACTTC. Protein product: CASSLGGTGFYEQYF.

This clonotype appeared a few times. The chain links TRBV20-1 to TRBJ2-7; 9 nucleotides match TRBD1. The germline V gene has CDR1 DFQATT and CDR2 SNEGSKA (reference sequence). The CDR3 spans 14 residues. Losses at the gene ends were 6 bases for V and 3 bases for J; bases not matched to a gene: 9. Written as DNA, the CDR3 is TGCAGTGCCCCCAACACGGACAGGGGCTACGAGCAGTACTTC. The encoded protein is CSAPNTDRGYEQYF.

At least ten counts were recorded for this clonotype. This rearrangement joins TRBV6-5 to TRBJ2-3; TRBD2 matches at 13 bases. The CDR3 runs 16 residues. Trimming cost V 4 bases and J 2 bases; bases outside gene matches: 3. Germline V gene data show CDR1 as MNHEY and CDR2 as SVGAGI. CDR3 sequence: CASSSGLAGNTDTQYF. CDR3 DNA: TGTGCCAGCAGTTCGGGACTAGCGGGAAACACAGATACGCAGTATTTT.

The V and J genes are TRBV29-1 and TRBJ1-1; the D gene is possibly TRBD1 (6 bases). V gave up 8 bases and J gave up 1 base, with 11 bases separating them. Germline CDR1 reads SQVTM; CDR2 reads ANQGSEA. This CDR3 is built from 12 residues. The CDR3, as DNA: TGCAGCCCCTTGGACAGGAACACTGAAGCTTTCTTT. This encodes CSPLDRNTEAFF.

This chain connects TRBV20-1 to TRBJ1-5; 8 bases align to TRBD1. The CDR3 runs 14 residues. Germline CDR1 reads DFQATT; CDR2 reads SNEGSKA (reference sequence). V dropped 5 bases and J dropped 1; count of bases not matched to a gene: 4. The CDR3 here is CSAGGQASNQPQHF. The CDR3 coding sequence is TGCAGTGCTGGGGGACAGGCCAGCAATCAGCCCCAGCATTTT.

This clonotype was recorded at least ten times. V gene TRBV11-3 combines with J gene TRBJ1-5; D remains unclear. Trimming left V 8 bases short and J 9 bases short, with 17 bases between. The CDR3 spans 13 residues. CDR1 is SGHNT, CDR2 YENEEA, per germline. In DNA form, the CDR3 reads TGTGCCAGCGCCATGGGCGGAGATCGGCCCCAGCATTTT. Translated: CASAMGGDRPQHF.

The rearrangement uses TRBV20-1 and TRBJ2-7; 12 positions agree with TRBD2. Trimming took 6 bases from V and 0 from J; bases not matched to a gene: 3. The CDR3 consists of 14 residues. Germline V lookup: CDR1 DFQATT, CDR2 SNEGSKA (reference sequence). CDR3 sequence reads: CSALTSGSSYEQYF. In DNA, the CDR3 is TGCAGTGCCCTGACTAGCGGGAGCTCCTACGAGCAGTACTTC.

This chain joins TRBV20-1 and TRBJ1-1; 10 positions match TRBD1. The trim removed 1 base at V and 3 bases at J, leaving 5 bases unmatched. Germline assignment: CDR1 DFQATT and CDR2 SNEGSKA (reference sequence). The CDR3 loop spans 15 amino acids. CDR3 loop: CSARGQGAGDTEAFF. DNA for the CDR3: TGCAGTGCTAGAGGACAGGGGGCAGGAGACACTGAAGCTTTCTTT.

This clonotype came up many times. The chain recombines TRBV5-1 with TRBJ1-1; no reliable D call. The CDR3 length is 14 residues. Germline V lookup: CDR1 SGHRS, CDR2 YFSETQ. Deletions cut 4 bases from V and 4 bases from J, with 14 bases between. CDR3 nucleotides: TGCGCCAGCAGCCTTGAGACGGAGTTCACTGAAGCTTTCTTT. Translation: CASSLETEFTEAFF.

The chain is built from TRBV13 and TRBJ1-2; 8 nucleotides agree with TRBD1. With V trimmed by 5 bases and J by 9 bases, 8 bases remained unmatched. The CDR3 runs to 13 residues. CDR1 and CDR2 (germline): PRHDT, FYEKMQ (reference sequence). This CDR3 reads CASSPDRVERYTF. CDR3 coding DNA: TGTGCCAGCAGCCCGGACAGGGTTGAACGCTACACCTTC.

This clonotype was found many times. This chain connects TRBV4-1 to TRBJ1-1; no reliable D call. Trimming left V 3 bases short and J 5 bases short, with 13 bases between. The CDR3 totals 14 residues. Germline V gene data show CDR1 as MGHRA and CDR2 as YSYEKL. The CDR3 region is CASSHSQDWTEAFF. CDR3 DNA: TGCGCCAGCAGCCATTCTCAGGATTGGACTGAAGCTTTCTTT.

This clonotype was found many times. The rearrangement uses TRBV2 and TRBJ2-7, with D tentatively TRBD1 or TRBD2 (5 bases each). Germline V CDR1 and CDR2: SNHLY, FYNNEI. Trimming left V 1 base short and J 3 bases short, with 13 bases between. The CDR3 contains 15 residues. The CDR3 DNA reads as TGTGCCAGCAGTGAAGGAGGGACGGGTAACTACGAGCAGTACTTC. Amino acids: CASSEGGTGNYEQYF.

This clonotype has ten or more counts. The chain joins TRBV3-1 to TRBJ1-5; D unresolved. The CDR3 covers 13 residues. CDR1 and CDR2 (germline): LGHDT, YNNKEL (reference sequence). The germline V and J ends were trimmed by 1 base and 4 bases, with 5 bases remaining between them. The CDR3 region is CASSQGRNQPQHF. As DNA, the CDR3 is TGTGCCAGCAGCCAAGGTCGGAATCAGCCCCAGCATTTT. Full variable domain (rest looked up from reference TRBV3-1 and TRBJ1-5): DTAVSQTPKYLVTQMGNDKSIKCEQNLGHDTMYWYKQDSKKFLKIMFSYNNKELIINETVPNRFSPKSPDKAHLNLHINSLELGDSAVYFCASSQGRNQPQHFGDGTRLSIL.

This clonotype has just a few counts. The chain recombines TRBV7-9 with TRBJ1-2, with TRBD1 identical over 8 bases. Germline V gives CDR1 SEHNR, CDR2 FQNEAQ (reference sequence). V gave up 5 bases and J gave up 8 bases; unmatched junction bases: 10. There are 14 residues in the CDR3. The CDR3 loop is CASSVVTGEGGYTF. The CDR3 DNA sequence: TGTGCCAGCAGCGTCGTGACAGGGGAGGGAGGCTACACCTTC. Filled out from reference TRBV7-9 and TRBJ1-2, the complete variable domain reads DTGVSQNPRHKITKRGQNVTFRCDPISEHNRLYWYRQTLGQGPEFLTYFQNEAQLEKSRLLSDRFSAERPKGSFSTLEIQRTEQGDSAMYLCASSVVTGEGGYTFGSGTRLTVV.

V and J are TRBV7-9 and TRBJ1-2; D is ambiguous. V gave up 5 bases and J gave up 10 bases, with 20 bases separating them. CDR1 is SEHNR and CDR2 is FQNEAQ in the germline V gene (reference sequence). The CDR3 covers 14 residues. CDR3 amino acids: CASSKLSGPSDYTF. The CDR3, as DNA: TGTGCCAGCAGCAAGCTGAGCGGGCCTTCGGACTACACCTTC.

This clonotype has a count of ten or more. The rearrangement joins TRBV12-3 or TRBV12-4 to TRBJ1-2, with 7 bases aligning to TRBD1. This CDR3 region has 14 residues. Unmatched junction bases numbered 7, after V lost 6 bases and J lost 3 bases. The CDR3 DNA reads as TGTGCCAGCAGCCCGACAGGGCTAGACTATGGCTACACCTTC. Its translation is CASSPTGLDYGYTF.

This clonotype qualifies as medium-sized. J is TRBJ1-2 and V is TRBV24-1; TRBD1 matches at 8 bases. The CDR3 is made up of 14 amino acids. CDR1 is KGHDR and CDR2 is SFDVKD in the germline V gene. V trimming: 6 bases; J trimming: 6 bases; junction bases outside the gene matches: 8. The CDR3 region has the DNA TGTGCCACCAGTTCTGGGACAGGAGTTGATGGCTACACCTTC. It yields the protein CATSSGTGVDGYTF.

The rearrangement uses TRBV19 and TRBJ1-2, with D tentatively TRBD1 (6 bases). The CDR3 spans 16 residues. Trimming took off 3 bases at V and 0 bases at J, with 14 bases between the two ends. CDR1 and CDR2 from the germline V gene are LNHDA and SQIVND (reference sequence). The CDR3 here is CASSIVRGVSNYGYTF. For the CDR3, the DNA is TGTGCCAGTAGTATCGTCAGGGGAGTTTCTAACTATGGCTACACCTTC.

This clonotype was found many times. The rearrangement uses TRBV12-3 or TRBV12-4 and TRBJ2-3; 8 bases align to TRBD2. This CDR3 comprises 14 residues. V gave up 3 bases and J gave up 6 bases; unmatched junction bases: 5. CDR3 coding DNA: TGTGCCAGCAGTTTTCGAGCGGGAGTGGATACGCAGTATTTT. The encoded protein is CASSFRAGVDTQYF.